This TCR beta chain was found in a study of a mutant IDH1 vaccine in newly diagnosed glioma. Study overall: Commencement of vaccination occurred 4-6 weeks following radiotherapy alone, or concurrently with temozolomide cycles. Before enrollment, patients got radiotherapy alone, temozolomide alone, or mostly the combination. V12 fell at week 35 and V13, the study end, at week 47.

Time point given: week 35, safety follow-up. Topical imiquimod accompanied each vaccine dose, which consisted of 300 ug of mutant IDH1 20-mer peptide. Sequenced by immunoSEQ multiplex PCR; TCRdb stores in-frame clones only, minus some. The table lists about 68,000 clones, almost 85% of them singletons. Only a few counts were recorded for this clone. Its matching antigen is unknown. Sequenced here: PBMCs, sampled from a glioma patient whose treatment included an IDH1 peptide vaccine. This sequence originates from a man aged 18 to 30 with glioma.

The CDR3 protein is CASSIYSWGNQPQHF. The CDR3 region has the DNA TGTGCCAGCAGTATATACAGTTGGGGCAATCAGCCCCAGCATTTT. This sequence joins TRBV28 and TRBJ1-5; D gene uncertain. Germline V gene data show CDR1 as MDHEN and CDR2 as SYDVKM. The CDR3 spans 15 residues. V shed 5 bases and J shed 2 bases, with 13 bases lying between them.